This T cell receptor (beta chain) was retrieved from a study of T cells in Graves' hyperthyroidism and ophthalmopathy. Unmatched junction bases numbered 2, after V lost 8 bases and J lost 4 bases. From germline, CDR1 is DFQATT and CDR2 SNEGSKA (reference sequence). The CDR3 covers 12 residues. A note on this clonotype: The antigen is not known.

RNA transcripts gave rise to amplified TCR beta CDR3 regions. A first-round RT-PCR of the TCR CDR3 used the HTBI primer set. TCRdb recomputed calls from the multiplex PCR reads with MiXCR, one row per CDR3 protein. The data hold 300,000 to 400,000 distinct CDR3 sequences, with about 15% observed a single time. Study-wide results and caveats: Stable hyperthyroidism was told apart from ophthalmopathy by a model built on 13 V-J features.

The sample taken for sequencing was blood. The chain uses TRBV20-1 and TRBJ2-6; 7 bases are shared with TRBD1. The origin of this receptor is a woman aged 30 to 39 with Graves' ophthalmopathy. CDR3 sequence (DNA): TGCAGTACAGGGGACGGGGCCAACGTCCTGACTTTC. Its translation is CSTGDGANVLTF.